The 25 T cell receptor beta chains below all came from one sample that was sequenced in a study of siplizumab effects on memory and regulatory T cells. Assay used: immunoSEQ multiplex PCR; TCRdb lists only in-frame clones, some missing. The data show fewer than 85,000 clones, with 80% to 90% seen just once and 1.5% held by the top ten. Source material: Tregs sorted from blood. These receptors originate from a human donor in good health.

The chain carries TRBV9 and TRBJ2-7, with 12 bases matching TRBD1. Per the germline V gene, CDR1 is SGDLS and CDR2 is YYNGEE. The trim removed 4 bases at V and 4 bases at J, leaving 6 bases unmatched. This CDR3 region has 15 residues. The CDR3 DNA reads as TGTGCCAGCAGCTCCGAGGGACAGGGGGCTTACGAGCAGTACTTC. Its protein is CASSSEGQGAYEQYF. Using reference TRBV9 and TRBJ2-7 for the parts outside the CDR3, the full variable domain is DSGVTQTPKHLITATGQRVTLRCSPRSGDLSVYWYQQSLDQGLQFLIQYYNGEERAKGNILERFSAQQFPDLHSELNLSSLELGDSALYFCASSSEGQGAYEQYFGPGTRLTVT.

The chain combines TRBV25-1 with TRBJ2-1; D is perhaps TRBD1 (6 bases). CDR1 and CDR2 (germline): MGHDK, SYGVNS. The CDR3 runs 15 residues. V shed 6 bases and J shed 2 bases, with 14 bases lying between them. The CDR3, as DNA: TGTGCCAGCAGGGACCCTGGGGGCGCCTACAATGAGCAGTTCTTC. Its protein is CASRDPGGAYNEQFF.

This clone has just one count. This chain links TRBV9 with TRBJ2-2; D might be TRBD2 (6 bases). V lost 0 bases, J lost 5 bases, and 8 bases lay in between. Germline CDR1 reads SGDLS; CDR2 reads YYNGEE. The CDR3 sequence is 14 residues long. The CDR3 loop is CASSVAGSTGELFF. CDR3 bases: TGTGCCAGCAGCGTAGCCGGGAGTACCGGGGAGCTGTTTTTT.

The chain uses TRBV5-1 and TRBJ2-3; 11 nucleotides line up with TRBD2. The CDR3 totals 17 residues. Germline CDR1 SGHRS, CDR2 YFSETQ. After removal of 4 bases from V and 0 bases from J, the junction contained 7 bases not matched to a gene. The CDR3 loop is CASSTTSGGFSTDTQYF. Written as DNA, the CDR3 is TGCGCCAGCAGCACCACTAGCGGGGGATTCAGCACAGATACGCAGTATTTT.

In its sample, this clone was seen once. This chain joins TRBV7-9 and TRBJ2-3, with D hard to call. CDR3 size: 13 residues. The V end lost 1 base, the J end lost 6 bases, and 8 bases lay between the germline ends. Germline CDR1 SEHNR, CDR2 FQNEAQ (reference sequence). CDR3 protein: CASSLDEMDTQYF. The CDR3 bases are TGTGCCAGCAGCTTAGACGAAATGGATACGCAGTATTTT.

This chain joins TRBV29-1 and TRBJ1-1; a possible D gene is TRBD1 (6 bases). V was trimmed by 5 bases and J by 6 bases, leaving 25 bases between them. The germline V gene encodes CDR1 SQVTM and CDR2 ANQGSEA. The CDR3 is 16 amino acids. The CDR3 DNA reads as TGCAGCGTTTTAGGGGGTCCTCACGGGGAGACGGCTGAAGCTTTCTTT. This encodes CSVLGGPHGETAEAFF.

The J gene is TRBJ1-1, the V gene TRBV10-3; no clear D gene. In germline, CDR1 is ENHRY, CDR2 SYGVKD. Trimming stripped 0 bases from V and 12 bases from J, with 14 bases between. The length of the CDR3 is 13 residues. The CDR3 DNA sequence: TGTGCCATCAGTGAGTCGGGCGGCGTCGGGACTTTCTTT. Protein product: CAISESGGVGTFF.

This rearrangement joins TRBV7-9 to TRBJ2-7; maybe TRBD1 (6 bases). V was shortened by 6 bases and J by 2 bases, with 14 bases between the two germline ends. The CDR3 extends over 14 amino acids. CDR1 is SEHNR, CDR2 FQNEAQ, per germline (reference sequence). The CDR3 DNA reads TGTGCCAGCAGGTCGGGGCAGGGGCCCTACGAGCAGTACTTC. Its translation: CASRSGQGPYEQYF.

Concerning this clone itself: The same CDR3 is also encoded by other DNA sequences in this sample. The genes are TRBV18 and TRBJ2-5; D is unresolved. Germline V gene sequence: CDR1 KGHSH, CDR2 LQKENI. V lost 2 bases, J lost 5 bases, and 3 bases lay in between. The CDR3 spans 11 residues. The CDR3 is CASSPGETQYF. DNA of the CDR3: TGTGCCAGCTCACCAGGGGAGACCCAGTACTTC.

The V and J genes are TRBV30 and TRBJ2-1; D is ambiguous. Trimming shortened V by 0 bases and J by 2 bases, and 5 bases separated the two germline ends. The CDR3 is 13 amino acids. Per germline, CDR1 GTSNPN and CDR2 SVGIG (reference sequence). CDR3 in DNA: TGTGCCTGGAGTGTGGGAACCTACAATGAGCAGTTCTTC. It yields the protein CAWSVGTYNEQFF.

This chain uses TRBV5-1 with TRBJ2-2, with D possibly matching TRBD1 (5 bases). V was cut by 4 bases and J by 6 bases, with 10 bases left in between. The CDR3 is made up of 13 amino acids. CDR1 and CDR2 (germline): SGHRS, YFSETQ. CDR3 amino acids: CASSAPGPGELFF. The CDR3 DNA follows: TGCGCCAGCAGCGCTCCAGGGCCCGGGGAGCTGTTTTTT.

The V gene is TRBV19, the J gene TRBJ2-1, with D unclear. The V end lost 3 bases, the J end lost 0 bases, and 9 bases lay between the germline ends. The CDR3 sequence is 15 residues long. In germline, CDR1 is LNHDA, CDR2 SQIVND (reference sequence). CDR3 sequence (DNA): TGTGCCAGTAGTATCTTTAGCTCCTCCTACAATGAGCAGTTCTTC. Translating it yields CASSIFSSSYNEQFF.

The genes are TRBV19 and TRBJ1-6; no clear D gene. Germline CDR1 reads LNHDA; CDR2 reads SQIVND (reference sequence). The CDR3 contains 14 residues. Trimming stripped 4 bases from V and 6 bases from J, with 10 bases between. CDR3 in amino acids: CASSTVGFNSPLHF. The CDR3 DNA reads as TGTGCCAGTAGTACCGTGGGATTTAATTCACCCCTCCACTTT.

The rearrangement joins TRBV4-2 to TRBJ2-7; tentative D call: TRBD2 (5 bases). This CDR3 has 15 residues. The V end lost 0 bases, the J end lost 0 bases, and 9 bases lay between the germline ends. Germline V CDR1 and CDR2: LGHNA, YNFKEQ. CDR3 sequence reads: CASSQDGLSSYEQYF. Here the CDR3 DNA reads TGTGCCAGCAGCCAAGACGGACTGAGCTCCTACGAGCAGTACTTC.

The V and J genes are TRBV6-1 and TRBJ1-2; TRBD1 might be the D (5 bases). The ends were cut back, 11 bases at V and 3 bases at J, with 10 bases in the middle. Germline-derived CDR1 and CDR2 are MNHNS and SASEGT. There are 11 residues in the CDR3. The CDR3 here is CAAQGYYGYTF. DNA of the CDR3: TGTGCCGCTCAGGGCTACTATGGCTACACCTTC.

The chain has TRBV7-9 and TRBJ2-5, with a possible D match to TRBD2 (6 bases). CDR1 and CDR2 from the germline V gene are SEHNR and FQNEAQ (reference sequence). CDR3 length: 14 amino acids. V was cut by 5 bases and J by 3 bases, with 13 bases left in between. The CDR3 nucleotides are TGTGCCAGCAGCCACTCCGGAGGGGAAGAGACCCAGTACTTC. Its translation: CASSHSGGEETQYF.

The rearrangement uses TRBV28 and TRBJ1-1; D is possibly TRBD1 (5 bases). Germline V gives CDR1 MDHEN, CDR2 SYDVKM. V shed 5 bases and J shed 5 bases, with 15 bases lying between them. CDR3 size: 14 residues. CDR3 in DNA: TGTGCCAGCAGTCCCGCGGCAGGGCGGACTGAAGCTTTCTTT. This codes for CASSPAAGRTEAFF. Looking up the rest from reference TRBV28 and TRBJ1-1 gives the full variable domain: DVKVTQSSRYLVKRTGEKVFLECVQDMDHENMFWYRQDPGLGLRLIYFSYDVKMKEKGDIPEGYSVSREKKERFSLILESASTNQTSMYLCASSPAAGRTEAFFGQGTRLTVV.

The CDR3 region is CASLQGNYGYTF. CDR3 in DNA: TGTGCCAGTTTACAGGGCAACTATGGCTACACCTTC. The chain joins TRBV6-1 to TRBJ1-2, with a possible D match to TRBD1 (6 bases). This CDR3 is built from 12 residues. CDR1 is MNHNS and CDR2 is SASEGT in the germline V gene. V lost 9 bases, J lost 2 bases, and 10 bases lay in between.

The chain carries TRBV5-1 and TRBJ2-1, with D tentatively TRBD2 (5 bases). The CDR3 is 12 residues long. V lost 4 bases and J lost 9, with 11 bases in between. From germline, CDR1 is SGHRS and CDR2 YFSETQ. The CDR3 DNA follows: TGCGCCAGCAGCGTGGAGGTGGGTGAGCAGTTCTTC. Translating it yields CASSVEVGEQFF.

This chain uses TRBV4-3 with TRBJ1-5; D remains unclear. This CDR3 is 15 amino acids long. Germline V gives CDR1 LGHNA, CDR2 YSLEER. Deletions cut 0 bases from V and 4 bases from J, with 10 bases between. CDR3 nucleotide sequence: TGCGCCAGCAGCCAAGATTGGGGTGTTAATCAGCCCCAGCATTTT. It translates to CASSQDWGVNQPQHF.

This chain uses TRBV4-1 with TRBJ2-2, with 14 bases identical to TRBD2. Germline V CDR1 and CDR2: MGHRA, YSYEKL. V lost 9 bases, J lost 7 bases, and 4 bases stayed unmatched. The CDR3 spans 14 residues. The CDR3 bases are TGCGCCAGTAGACTAGCGGGGGGGAGCGGGGAGCTGTTTTTT. It encodes CASRLAGGSGELFF.

V usage is TRBV5-1 and J usage is TRBJ2-7; TRBD1 aligns across 7 bases. V lost 4 bases to trimming and J lost 7 bases; unmatched junction nucleotides: 17. CDR3 length: 16 residues. Looked up from germline, CDR1 is SGHRS and CDR2 is YFSETQ. The CDR3 is CASSEFWGTEQGEQYF. The CDR3 nucleotides are TGCGCCAGCAGCGAATTTTGGGGGACAGAGCAAGGGGAGCAGTACTTC.

This clone was picked up one time. The genes are TRBV7-9 and TRBJ1-2; perhaps TRBD1 as D (5 bases). Germline V CDR1 and CDR2: SEHNR, FQNEAQ (reference sequence). This CDR3 has 13 amino acids. V was clipped by 4 bases and J by 5 bases, with 11 bases between them. CDR3 sequence reads: CASSSGTFYGYTF. CDR3 nucleotides: TGTGCCAGCAGCTCCGGGACCTTTTATGGCTACACCTTC.

On this clone itself: Additional DNA sequences in this sample encode the identical CDR3. V usage is TRBV7-2 and J usage is TRBJ2-5; TRBD1 aligns across 7 bases. Trimming cost V 5 bases and J 5 bases; bases outside gene matches: 5. CDR3 length: 13 residues. CDR1 and CDR2 (germline): SGHTA, FQGNSA. The CDR3 sequence: CASSLGGRETQYF. For the CDR3, the DNA is TGTGCCAGCAGCCTAGGGGGCCGGGAGACCCAGTACTTC.

This clone is a singleton in its sample. The rearrangement uses TRBV18 and TRBJ2-1; D is uncertain. CDR1 and CDR2 (germline): KGHSH, LQKENI. The CDR3 runs 14 residues. With 0 bases removed from V and 6 bases from J, the gap between germline ends came to 9 bases. CDR3 in DNA: TGTGCCAGCTCACCACCGAACTCAGGCAATGAGCAGTTCTTC. Its protein is CASSPPNSGNEQFF.